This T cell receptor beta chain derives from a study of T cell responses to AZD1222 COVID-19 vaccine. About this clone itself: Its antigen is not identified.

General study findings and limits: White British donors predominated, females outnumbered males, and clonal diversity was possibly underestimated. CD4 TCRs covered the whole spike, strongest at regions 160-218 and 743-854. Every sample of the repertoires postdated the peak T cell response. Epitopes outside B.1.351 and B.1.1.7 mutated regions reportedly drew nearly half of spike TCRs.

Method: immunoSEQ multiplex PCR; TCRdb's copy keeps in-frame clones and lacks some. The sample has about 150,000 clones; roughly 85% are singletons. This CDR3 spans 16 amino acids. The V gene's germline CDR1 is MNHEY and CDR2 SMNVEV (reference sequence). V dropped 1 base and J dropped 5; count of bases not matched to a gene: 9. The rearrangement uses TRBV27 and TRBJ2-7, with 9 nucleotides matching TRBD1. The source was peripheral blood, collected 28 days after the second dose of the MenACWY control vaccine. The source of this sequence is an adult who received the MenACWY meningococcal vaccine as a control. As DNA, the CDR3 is TGTGCCAGCAGTTTATTGCAGGGACAGGGTCCCCACGAGCAGTACTTC. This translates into CASSLLQGQGPHEQYF.